These T cell receptor beta chains were read from a single sample in a study of shared clonotypes between healthy human individuals. Sequencing was performed with immunoSEQ multiplex PCR; in TCRdb, only in-frame clones are kept and a portion is missing. This sample yields 550,000 to 700,000 clones, of which approximately 73% are seen a single time; around 2% belongs to the top ten. The sequencing input was memory CD4+ T cells sorted from blood. Source of these receptors: a woman aged 25-40 years in good health. The CDR3 runs from the conserved cysteine through the conserved F or W. D genes are given only for firm matches. Where a row states a size, it is once, few, many or the class of an expanded clone; other rows omit it.

TRBJ2-7 | TRBV5-4 | NA | NA | TGTGCCAGCAGCCCACCCAGTGGAAGCGAGCAGTACTTC | CASSPPSGSEQYF
TRBJ2-2 | TRBV9 | NA | NA | TGTGCCAGCAGCGTAGTATCAGTGAACACCGGGGAGCTGTTTTTT | CASSVVSVNTGELFF
TRBJ2-7 | TRBV5-4 | TRBD2 | NA | TGTGCCAGCAGCCCCGCTCATAGCGGGAGCTCCTACGAGCAGTACTTC | CASSPAHSGSSYEQYF
TRBJ1-3 | TRBV28 | NA | NA | TGTGCCAGCAGTACCCGTTTCTCTGGAAACACCATATATTTT | CASSTRFSGNTIYF
TRBJ2-7 | TRBV27 | NA | NA | TGTGCCAGCAGTTTAGAGTTTAGCGGCTCCTACGAGCAGTACTTC | CASSLEFSGSYEQYF
TRBJ2-6 | TRBV18 | NA | NA | TGTGCCAGCTCACCATCTCAGACAGGCGGGGCCAACGTCCTGACTTTC | CASSPSQTGGANVLTF
TRBJ2-7 | TRBV5-6 | TRBD2 | NA | TGTGCCAGCAGCAGCGGGACTAGCGGGAGGATCCCCTACGAGCAGTACTTC | CASSSGTSGRIPYEQYF
TRBJ2-2 | TRBV5-1 | NA | many | TGCGCCAGCAGCCCCACTCCCGAGTTTTCCACCGGGGAGCTGTTTTTT | CASSPTPEFSTGELFF
TRBJ1-1 | TRBV5-4 | TRBD1 | NA | TGTGCCAGCAGCCGAGGACAGGATGAGCGTGAAGCTTTCTTT | CASSRGQDEREAFF
TRBJ1-1 | TRBV6-1 | NA | NA | TGTGCCAGCAGTAGCCGGGGGGGGAACACTGAAGCTTTCTTT | CASSSRGGNTEAFF
TRBJ2-7 | TRBV4-1 | NA | once | TGCGCCAGCAGCCAGGGGCCGGGAAGGGGACAACAAGCCTACGAGCAGTACTTC | CASSQGPGRGQQAYEQYF
TRBJ1-5 | TRBV5-8 | NA | NA | TGTGCCAGCAGCTTGGATAGGGCTAGGGCCCAGCATTTT | CASSLDRARAQHF
TRBJ2-7 | TRBV12-2 | NA | NA | TGTGCAAGTCGCTTAGACGGTGGCGGGAGCTTCGGGAGGGAGCAGTACTTC | CASRLDGGGSFGREQYF
TRBJ1-4 | TRBV28 | NA | once | TGTGCAATCAAGGGGAATGGAGAAAAACTGTTTTTT | CAIKGNGEKLFF
TRBJ2-1 | TRBV10-3 | TRBD2 | NA | TGTGCCATCAGTGAAAACGGGGGGGGACATGAGCAGTTCTTC | CAISENGGGHEQFF